This TCR beta chain was retrieved from a study of Graves' ophthalmopathy and Graves' hyperthyroidism. Across the study: Samples of peripheral blood were obtained at initial diagnosis, prior to treatment of any kind.

Moderate-to-severe activity, CAS ≥3, NOSPECS ≥4 and duration under 3 months were recorded for donors with ophthalmopathy. Among the exclusions were patients with other autoimmune diseases, uncontrolled infections, pregnancy or lactation. Clinicians made diagnoses from clinical symptoms, serum thyroxine, TRAb, thyroid ultrasound and orbital computed tomography. This clonotype was detected many times. For repertoire sequencing, the TCR beta CDR3 regions were amplified from RNA transcripts. The authors performed first-round RT-PCR with HTBI primers and then a second-round multiplex PCR. TCRdb re-called the multiplex PCR reads through MiXCR, storing one row per CDR3 protein. This sample has about 700,000 distinct CDR3 sequences, with under 50% found just once. The CDR3 is 12 amino acids. Unmatched junction bases numbered 2, after V lost 9 bases and J lost 2 bases.

Sequenced input: peripheral blood. This clonotype was obtained from an adult man with Graves' ophthalmopathy. The rearrangement joins TRBV12-3 or TRBV12-4 to TRBJ2-5; TRBD2 matches at 8 bases. This chain's CDR3 is CASRLAQETQYF. The CDR3 DNA sequence: TGTGCCAGTCGACTAGCGCAAGAGACCCAGTACTTC.